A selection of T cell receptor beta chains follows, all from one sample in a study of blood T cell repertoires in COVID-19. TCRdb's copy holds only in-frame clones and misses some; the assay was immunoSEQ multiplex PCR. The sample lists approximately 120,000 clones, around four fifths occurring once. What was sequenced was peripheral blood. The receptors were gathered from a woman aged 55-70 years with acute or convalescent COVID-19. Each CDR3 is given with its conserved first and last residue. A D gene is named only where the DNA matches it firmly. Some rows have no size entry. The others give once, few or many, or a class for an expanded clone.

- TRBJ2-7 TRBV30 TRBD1 TGTGCCTGGAGTCCACGGACAGGGAACTACGAGCAGTACTTC CAWSPRTGNYEQYF
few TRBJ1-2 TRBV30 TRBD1 TGTGCCTGGACTACCCCAGGGGGAAGGTTCTATGGCTACACCTTC CAWTTPGGRFYGYTF
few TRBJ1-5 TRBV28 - TGTGCCAGCAGCCTAAATGCCCGGCCCCAGCATTTT CASSLNARPQHF
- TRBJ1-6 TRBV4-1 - TGCGCCAGCAGCCAAGATCGGGGGATCCTGAATTCACCCCTCCACTTT CASSQDRGILNSPLHF
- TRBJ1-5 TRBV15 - TGTGCCACCAGCAGAGATCTGGCAGGATCCGGTCAGCCCCAGCATTTT CATSRDLAGSGQPQHF
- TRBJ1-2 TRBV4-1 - TGCGCCAGCAGCCCGATGTGGGAGGCTCATGGCTACACCTTC CASSPMWEAHGYTF
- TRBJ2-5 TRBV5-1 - TGCGCCAGCAGCGAGGGAAACTACCAAGAGACCCAGTACTTC CASSEGNYQETQYF
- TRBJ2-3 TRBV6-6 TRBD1 TGTGCCAGCAGAAGGACAGGAAGCACAGATACGCAGTATTTT CASRRTGSTDTQYF
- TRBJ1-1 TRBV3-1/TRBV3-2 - TGTGCCAGCAGCTCACAGGGAGACACTGAAGCTTTCTTT CASSSQGDTEAFF
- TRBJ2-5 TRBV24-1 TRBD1 TGTGCCACCAAAGAGACAGGGGGGCAAGAGACCCAGTACTTC CATKETGGQETQYF
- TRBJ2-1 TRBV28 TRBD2 TGTGCCAGCAGTTCCGCCGCTAGCGGGGGGGCCGGGACCTACAATGAGCAGTTCTTC CASSSAASGGAGTYNEQFF
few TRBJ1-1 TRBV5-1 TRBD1 TGCGCCAGCAGCTTGGAGGGACAGGGATCCCCTGAAGCTTTCTTT CASSLEGQGSPEAFF
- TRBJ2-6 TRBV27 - TGTGCCAGCATGAGGAGCGGTACTCTATCTGGGGCCAACGTCCTGACTTTC CASMRSGTLSGANVLTF
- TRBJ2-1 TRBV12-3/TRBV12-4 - TGTGCCAGCAGTTACCGGGTCGGGGAGCAGTTCTTC CASSYRVGEQFF
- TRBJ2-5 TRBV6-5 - TGTGCCAGCAGACGCGGAGAGACCCAGTACTTC CASRRGETQYF
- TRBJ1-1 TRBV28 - TGTGCCAGCGCAGGGATGGCCACTGAAGCTTTCTTT CASAGMATEAFF
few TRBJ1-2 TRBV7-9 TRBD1 TGTGCCAGCAGTTCTCAGACAGGGGTCAACTATGGCTACACCTTC CASSSQTGVNYGYTF
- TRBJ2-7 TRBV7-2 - TGTGCCAGCAGCTCTGTGGACCGCGGGTACGAGCAGTACTTC CASSSVDRGYEQYF
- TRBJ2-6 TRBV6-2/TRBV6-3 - TGTGCCAGCAGTCCCCAGGGAGGGGCCAACGTCCTGACTTTC CASSPQGGANVLTF
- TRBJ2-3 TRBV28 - TGTGCCAGCAGTCCGCCCGAGGGTGATACGCAGTATTTT CASSPPEGDTQYF
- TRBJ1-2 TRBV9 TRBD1 TGTGCCAGCAGCGTCCAGGGGGCGCGGCGCTATGGCTACACCTTC CASSVQGARRYGYTF
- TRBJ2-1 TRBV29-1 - TGCAGCGTTGGGGCCGGGACTTGGGGCTACAATGAGCAGTTCTTC CSVGAGTWGYNEQFF
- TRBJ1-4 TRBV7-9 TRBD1 TGTGCCAGCTCCGGCTACAGGGGAACTAATGAAAAACTGTTTTTT CASSGYRGTNEKLFF
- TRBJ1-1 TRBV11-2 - TGTGCCAGCAGCTTACAGCGGGCGAACACTGAAGCTTTCTTT CASSLQRANTEAFF
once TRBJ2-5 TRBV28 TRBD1 TGTGCCAGCTATCCAACGCAACCTGGACAGGGGACCCAAGAGACCCAGTACTTC CASYPTQPGQGTQETQYF
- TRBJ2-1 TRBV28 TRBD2 TGTGCCAGCAGGGCTAGCCTCGCGGGAGGGTACAATGAGCAGTTCTTC CASRASLAGGYNEQFF
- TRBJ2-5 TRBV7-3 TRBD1 TGTGCCAGCAGCTCAGGGGGCGGGACTCAAGAGACCCAGTACTTC CASSSGGGTQETQYF
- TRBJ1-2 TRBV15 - TGTGCCACCAGCAGAGAAGTAGGAGCTAACTATGGCTACACCTTC CATSREVGANYGYTF
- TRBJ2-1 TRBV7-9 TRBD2 TGTGCCAGCAGCTTAGAGGGACTAGCGCACCATGAGCAGTTCTTC CASSLEGLAHHEQFF
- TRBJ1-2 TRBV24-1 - TGTGCCACCAGTGATCCGGTGTTTAACTATGGCTACACCTTC CATSDPVFNYGYTF
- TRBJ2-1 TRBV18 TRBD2 TGTGCCAGCTCTCCGGGACTAGCCTACAATGAGCAGTTCTTC CASSPGLAYNEQFF
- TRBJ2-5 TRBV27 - TGTGCCAGCAGTCTCAGAGGGCAAGAGACCCAGTACTTC CASSLRGQETQYF
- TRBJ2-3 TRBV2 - TGTGCCAGCCACCCCGGGGAGAACACAGATACGCAGTATTTT CASHPGENTDTQYF
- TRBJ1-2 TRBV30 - TGTGCCTGGAGCCTAGCAACTAACTATGGCTACACCTTC CAWSLATNYGYTF
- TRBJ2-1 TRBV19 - TGTGCCAGTAGAGGATTTTCGGTCGGGAGACGACCCTACAATGAGCAGTTCTTC CASRGFSVGRRPYNEQFF
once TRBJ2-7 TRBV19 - TGTGCCAGTAGTACAGGCACAGGGGGGGGCTCCTACGAGCAGTACTTC CASSTGTGGGSYEQYF
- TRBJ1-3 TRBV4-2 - TGTGCCAGCAGCCAAGGGAGCAGTCGGGGAAACACCATATATTTT CASSQGSSRGNTIYF
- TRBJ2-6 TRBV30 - TGTGCCTGGAACCTGTACTGGGGGGACGGGGCCAACGTCCTGACTTTC CAWNLYWGDGANVLTF
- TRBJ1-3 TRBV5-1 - TGCGCCAGCAGCGTGGACACCTTCTCTGGAAACACCATATATTTT CASSVDTFSGNTIYF
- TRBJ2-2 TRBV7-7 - TGTGCTAGCAGCTTAGAGGGGGTCACCGGGGAGCTGTTTTTT CASSLEGVTGELFF
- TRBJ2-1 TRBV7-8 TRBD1 TGTGCCAGCAGACCTGACAGGGATGGATCCTACAATGAGCAGTTCTTC CASRPDRDGSYNEQFF
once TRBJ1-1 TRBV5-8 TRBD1 TGTGCCAGCAGCAAGAGGCGGACAGGGGGAACTGAAGCTTTCTTT CASSKRRTGGTEAFF
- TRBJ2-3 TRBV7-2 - TGTGCCAGCAGCTTCGCCTATCTGGATACGCAGTATTTT CASSFAYLDTQYF
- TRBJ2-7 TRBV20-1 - TGCAGTGCTAGTTCGGCCGGGGACGAGCAGTACTTC CSASSAGDEQYF
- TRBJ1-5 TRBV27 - TGTGCCAGCAGCCCTGCTGAGGGGAGGGGTCAGCCCCAGCATTTT CASSPAEGRGQPQHF
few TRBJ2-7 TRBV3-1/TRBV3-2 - TGTGCCAGCAGCCAAGATCAGGCGGGGGCCCCGATATACTACGAGCAGTACTTC CASSQDQAGAPIYYEQYF
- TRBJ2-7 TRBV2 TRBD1 TGTGCCAGCAGTGGACTTGGGACAGGGGGTTTCGAGCAGTACTTC CASSGLGTGGFEQYF
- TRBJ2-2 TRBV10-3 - TGTGCCATCAGGGCGCCGGGCGGGGAGCTGTTTTTT CAIRAPGGELFF
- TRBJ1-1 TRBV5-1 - TGCGCCAGCAGCTTGGGGGAGGAGGCTGAAGCTTTCTTT CASSLGEEAEAFF